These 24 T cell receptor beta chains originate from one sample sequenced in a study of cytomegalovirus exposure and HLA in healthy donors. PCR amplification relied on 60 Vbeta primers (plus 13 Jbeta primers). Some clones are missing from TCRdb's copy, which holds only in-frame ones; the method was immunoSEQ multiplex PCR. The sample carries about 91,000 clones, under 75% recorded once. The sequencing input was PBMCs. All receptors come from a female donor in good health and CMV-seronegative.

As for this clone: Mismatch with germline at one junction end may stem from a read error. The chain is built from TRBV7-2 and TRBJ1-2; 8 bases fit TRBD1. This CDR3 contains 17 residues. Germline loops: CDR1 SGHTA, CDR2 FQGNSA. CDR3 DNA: TGTGTCAGCAGCACGAGAGACCGGGACAGGTCCAACTATGGCTACACCTTC. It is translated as CVSSTRDRDRSNYGYTF.

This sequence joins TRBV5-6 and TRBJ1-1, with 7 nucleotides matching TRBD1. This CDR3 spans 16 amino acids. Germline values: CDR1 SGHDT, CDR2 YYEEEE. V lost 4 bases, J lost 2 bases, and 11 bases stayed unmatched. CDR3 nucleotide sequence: TGTGCCAGCAGCCTCTATGGAGGGGGCGATAACACTGAAGCTTTCTTT. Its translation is CASSLYGGGDNTEAFF.

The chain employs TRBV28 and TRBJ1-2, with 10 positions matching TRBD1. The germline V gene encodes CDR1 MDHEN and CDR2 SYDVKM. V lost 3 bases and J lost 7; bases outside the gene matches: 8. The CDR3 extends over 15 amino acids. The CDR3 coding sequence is TGTGCCAGCAGTTTCCCGGGACAGGGGCGCGGTGGCTACACCTTC. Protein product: CASSFPGQGRGGYTF.

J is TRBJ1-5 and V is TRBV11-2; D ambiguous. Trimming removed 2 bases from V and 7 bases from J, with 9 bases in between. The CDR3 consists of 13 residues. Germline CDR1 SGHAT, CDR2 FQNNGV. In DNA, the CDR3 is TGTGCCAGCAGCTTATCATCGCGCCAGCCCCAGCATTTT. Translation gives CASSLSSRQPQHF. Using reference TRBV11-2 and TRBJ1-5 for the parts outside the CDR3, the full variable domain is EAGVAQSPRYKIIEKRQSVAFWCNPISGHATLYWYQQILGQGPKLLIQFQNNGVVDDSQLPKDRFSAERLKGVDSTLKIQPAKLEDSAVYLCASSLSSRQPQHFGDGTRLSIL.

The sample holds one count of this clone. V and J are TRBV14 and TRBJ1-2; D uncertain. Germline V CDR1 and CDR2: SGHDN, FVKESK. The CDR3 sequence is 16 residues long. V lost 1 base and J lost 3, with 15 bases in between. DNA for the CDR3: TGTGCCAGCAGCCAAGTTCGGCAGTCGCTAGACTATGGCTACACCTTC. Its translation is CASSQVRQSLDYGYTF.

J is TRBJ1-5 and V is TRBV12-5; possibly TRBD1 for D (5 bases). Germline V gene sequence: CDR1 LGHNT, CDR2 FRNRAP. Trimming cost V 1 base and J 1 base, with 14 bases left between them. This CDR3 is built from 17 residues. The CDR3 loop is CASGLARREGSNQPQHF. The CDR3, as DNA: TGTGCTAGTGGTTTGGCTCGCAGGGAGGGGAGCAATCAGCCCCAGCATTTT.

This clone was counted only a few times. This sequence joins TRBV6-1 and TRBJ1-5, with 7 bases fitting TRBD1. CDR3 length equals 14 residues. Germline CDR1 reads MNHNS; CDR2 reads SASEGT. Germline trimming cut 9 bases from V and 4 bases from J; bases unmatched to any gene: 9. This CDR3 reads CASNRGLENQPQHF. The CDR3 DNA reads TGTGCCAGTAACAGGGGACTGGAAAATCAGCCCCAGCATTTT.

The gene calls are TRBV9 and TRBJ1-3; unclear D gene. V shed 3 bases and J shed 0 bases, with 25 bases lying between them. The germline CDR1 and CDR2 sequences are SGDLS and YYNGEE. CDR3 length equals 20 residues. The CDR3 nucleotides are TGTGCCAGCAGCGGACGCCGGGCGTTAGACTACGCGGGCTCTGGAAACACCATATATTTT. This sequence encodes CASSGRRALDYAGSGNTIYF.

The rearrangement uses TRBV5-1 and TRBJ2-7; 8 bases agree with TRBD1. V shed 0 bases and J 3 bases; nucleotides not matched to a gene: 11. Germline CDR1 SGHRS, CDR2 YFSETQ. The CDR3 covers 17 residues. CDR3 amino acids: CASSLAPAGGRYYEQYF. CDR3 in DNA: TGCGCCAGCAGCTTGGCCCCGGCAGGGGGCCGGTACTACGAGCAGTACTTC.

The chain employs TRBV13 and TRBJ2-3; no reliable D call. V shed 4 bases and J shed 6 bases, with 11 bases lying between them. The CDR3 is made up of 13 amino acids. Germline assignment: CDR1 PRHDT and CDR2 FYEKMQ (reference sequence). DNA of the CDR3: TGTGCCAGCAGCTCGTCAGTGTGGGATACGCAGTATTTT. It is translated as CASSSSVWDTQYF.

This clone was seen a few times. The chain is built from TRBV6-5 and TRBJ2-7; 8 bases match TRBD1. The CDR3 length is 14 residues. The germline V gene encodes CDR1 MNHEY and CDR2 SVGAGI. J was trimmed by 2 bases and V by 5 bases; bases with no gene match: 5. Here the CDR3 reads CASSAGQGTYEQYF. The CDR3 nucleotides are TGTGCCAGCAGTGCAGGACAGGGAACCTACGAGCAGTACTTC.

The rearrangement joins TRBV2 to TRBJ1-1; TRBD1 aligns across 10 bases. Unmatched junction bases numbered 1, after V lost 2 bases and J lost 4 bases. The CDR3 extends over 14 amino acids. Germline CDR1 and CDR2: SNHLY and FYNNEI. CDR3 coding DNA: TGTGCCAGCAGTGAAAGGGACAGGGGCACTGAAGCTTTCTTT. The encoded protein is CASSERDRGTEAFF.

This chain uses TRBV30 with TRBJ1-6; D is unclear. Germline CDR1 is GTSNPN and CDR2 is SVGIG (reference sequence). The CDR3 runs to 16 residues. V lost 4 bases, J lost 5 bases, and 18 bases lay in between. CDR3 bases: TGTGCCTGGACCCCTGACGTGATGCGGGATAATTCACCCCTCCACTTT. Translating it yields CAWTPDVMRDNSPLHF.

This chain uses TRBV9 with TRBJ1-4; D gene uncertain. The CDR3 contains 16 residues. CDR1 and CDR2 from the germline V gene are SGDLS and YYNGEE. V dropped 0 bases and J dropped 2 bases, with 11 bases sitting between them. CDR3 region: CASSVGQVVTNEKLFF. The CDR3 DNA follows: TGTGCCAGCAGCGTAGGCCAGGTAGTCACTAATGAAAAACTGTTTTTT.

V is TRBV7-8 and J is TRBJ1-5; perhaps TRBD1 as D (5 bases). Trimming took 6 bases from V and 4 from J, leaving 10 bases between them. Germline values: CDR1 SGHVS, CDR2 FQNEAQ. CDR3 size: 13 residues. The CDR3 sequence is CASSRRGNQPQHF. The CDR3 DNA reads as TGTGCCAGCAGTAGAAGGGGTAATCAGCCCCAGCATTTT. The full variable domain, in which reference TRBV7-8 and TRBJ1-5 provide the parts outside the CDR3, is GAGVSQSPRYKVAKRGQDVALRCDPISGHVSLFWYQQALGQGPEFLTYFQNEAQLDKSGLPSDRFFAERPEGSVSTLKIQRTQQEDSAVYLCASSRRGNQPQHFGDGTRLSIL.

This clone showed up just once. In DNA, the CDR3 is TGTGCCTGGAGTGTAAGCAGGGGGCAGTTCTTC. As protein: CAWSVSRGQFF. The chain combines TRBV30 with TRBJ2-1, with a possible D match to TRBD1 (6 bases). The CDR3 sequence is 11 residues long. The germline CDR1 and CDR2 sequences are GTSNPN and SVGIG (reference sequence). Trimming left V 0 bases short and J 12 bases short, with 9 bases between.

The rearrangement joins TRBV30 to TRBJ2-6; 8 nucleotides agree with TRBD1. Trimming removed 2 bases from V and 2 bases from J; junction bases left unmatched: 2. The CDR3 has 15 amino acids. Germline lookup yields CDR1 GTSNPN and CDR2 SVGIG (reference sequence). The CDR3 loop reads CAWSPDRAGANVLTF. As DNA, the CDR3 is TGTGCCTGGAGTCCGGACAGGGCTGGGGCCAACGTCCTGACTTTC.

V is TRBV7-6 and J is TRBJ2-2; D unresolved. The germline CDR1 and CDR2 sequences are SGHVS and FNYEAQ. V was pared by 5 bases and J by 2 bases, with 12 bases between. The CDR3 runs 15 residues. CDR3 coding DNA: TGTGCCAGCAGCCGAAGTGCAGGCAACACCGGGGAGCTGTTTTTT. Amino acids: CASSRSAGNTGELFF.

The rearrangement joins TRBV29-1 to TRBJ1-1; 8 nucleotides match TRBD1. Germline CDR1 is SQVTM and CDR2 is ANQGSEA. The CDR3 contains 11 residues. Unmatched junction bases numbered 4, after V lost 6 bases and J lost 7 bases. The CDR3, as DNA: TGCAGCGTGGCCGACAGGGGTGAAGCTTTCTTT. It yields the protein CSVADRGEAFF.

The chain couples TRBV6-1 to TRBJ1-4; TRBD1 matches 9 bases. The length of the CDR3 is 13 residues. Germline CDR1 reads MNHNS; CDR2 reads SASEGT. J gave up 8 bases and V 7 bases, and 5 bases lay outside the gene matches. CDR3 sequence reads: CASNRDRDEKLFF. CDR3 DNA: TGTGCCAGCAACAGGGACAGGGACGAAAAACTGTTTTTT.

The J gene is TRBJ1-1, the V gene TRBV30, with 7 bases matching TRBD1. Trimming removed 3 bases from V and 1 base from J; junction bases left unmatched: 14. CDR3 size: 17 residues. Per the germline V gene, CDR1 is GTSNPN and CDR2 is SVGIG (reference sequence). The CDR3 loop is CAWRSPFRTGRNTEAFF. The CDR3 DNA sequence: TGTGCCTGGAGGAGCCCCTTCCGGACAGGTCGGAACACTGAAGCTTTCTTT. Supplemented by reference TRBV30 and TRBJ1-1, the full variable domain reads SQTIHQWPATLVQPVGSPLSLECTVEGTSNPNLYWYRQAAGRGLQLLFYSVGIGQISSEVPQNLSASRPQDRQFILSSKKLLLSDSGFYLCAWRSPFRTGRNTEAFFGQGTRLTVV.

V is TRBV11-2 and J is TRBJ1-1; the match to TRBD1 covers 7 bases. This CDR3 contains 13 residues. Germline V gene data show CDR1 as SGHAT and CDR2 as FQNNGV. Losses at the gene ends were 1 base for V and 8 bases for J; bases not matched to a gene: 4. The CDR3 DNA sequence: TGTGCCAGCAGCTTAGTGTGGGACAGCGAAGCTTTCTTT. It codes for CASSLVWDSEAFF.

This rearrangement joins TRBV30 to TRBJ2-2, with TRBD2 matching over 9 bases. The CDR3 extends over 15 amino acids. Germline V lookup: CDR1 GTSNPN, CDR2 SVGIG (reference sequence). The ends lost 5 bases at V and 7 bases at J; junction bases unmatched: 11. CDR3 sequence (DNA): TGTGCCTGGGGTGCGCTAGCGGGGAGGGTCGGGGAGCTGTTTTTT. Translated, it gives CAWGALAGRVGELFF. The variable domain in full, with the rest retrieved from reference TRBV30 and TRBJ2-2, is SQTIHQWPATLVQPVGSPLSLECTVEGTSNPNLYWYRQAAGRGLQLLFYSVGIGQISSEVPQNLSASRPQDRQFILSSKKLLLSDSGFYLCAWGALAGRVGELFFGEGSRLTVL.

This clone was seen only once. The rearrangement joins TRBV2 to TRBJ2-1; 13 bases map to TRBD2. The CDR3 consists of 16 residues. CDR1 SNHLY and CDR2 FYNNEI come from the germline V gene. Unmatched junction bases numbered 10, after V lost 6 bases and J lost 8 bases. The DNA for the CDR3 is TGTGCCAGCAGGGGTGGACTAGCGGGAGTGTACTATGAGCAGTTCTTC. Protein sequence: CASRGGLAGVYYEQFF.